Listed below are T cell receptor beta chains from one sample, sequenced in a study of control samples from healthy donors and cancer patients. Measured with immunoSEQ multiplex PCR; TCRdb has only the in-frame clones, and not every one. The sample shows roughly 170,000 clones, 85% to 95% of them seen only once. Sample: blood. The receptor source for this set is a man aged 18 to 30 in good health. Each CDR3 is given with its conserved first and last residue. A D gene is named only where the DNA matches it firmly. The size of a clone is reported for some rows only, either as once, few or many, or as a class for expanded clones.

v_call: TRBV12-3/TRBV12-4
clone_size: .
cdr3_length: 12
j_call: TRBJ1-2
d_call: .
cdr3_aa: CASRRADYGYTF
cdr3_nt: TGTGCCAGCAGACGAGCTGACTATGGCTACACCTTC

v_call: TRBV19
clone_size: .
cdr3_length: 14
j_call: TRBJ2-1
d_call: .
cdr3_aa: CASSTGNSYNEQFF
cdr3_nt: TGTGCCAGTAGTACAGGGAACTCCTACAATGAGCAGTTCTTC

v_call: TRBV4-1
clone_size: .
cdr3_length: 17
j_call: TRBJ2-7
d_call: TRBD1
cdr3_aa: CASSQAEYGTGGYEQYF
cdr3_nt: TGCGCCAGCAGCCAAGCTGAGTATGGGACAGGGGGCTACGAGCAGTACTTC

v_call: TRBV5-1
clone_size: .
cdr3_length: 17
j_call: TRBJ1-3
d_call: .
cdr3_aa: CASSLGAGLYSGNTIYF
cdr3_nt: TGCGCCAGCAGCTTGGGGGCAGGCCTGTACTCTGGAAACACCATATATTTT

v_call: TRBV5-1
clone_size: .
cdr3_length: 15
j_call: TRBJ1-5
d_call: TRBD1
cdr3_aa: CASSLGTGGNQPQHF
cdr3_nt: TGCGCCAGCAGCTTGGGGACAGGGGGCAATCAGCCCCAGCATTTT

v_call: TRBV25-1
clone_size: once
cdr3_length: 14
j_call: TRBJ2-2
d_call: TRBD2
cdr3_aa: CASSVGGATGELFF
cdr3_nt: TGTGCCAGCAGTGTCGGGGGGGCCACCGGGGAGCTGTTTTTT

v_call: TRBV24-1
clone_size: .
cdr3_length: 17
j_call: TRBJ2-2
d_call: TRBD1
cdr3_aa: CATSDLRTGENTGELFF
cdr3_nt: TGTGCCACCAGTGATTTGAGGACAGGGGAGAACACCGGGGAGCTGTTTTTT

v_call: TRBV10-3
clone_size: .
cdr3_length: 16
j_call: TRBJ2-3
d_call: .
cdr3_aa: CAISDGGGASTDTQYF
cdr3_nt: TGTGCCATCAGTGACGGGGGCGGGGCCTCCACAGATACGCAGTATTTT

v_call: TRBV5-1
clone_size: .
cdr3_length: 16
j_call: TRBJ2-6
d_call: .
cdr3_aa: CASSLARTGRDNVLTF
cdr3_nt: TGCGCCAGCAGCTTGGCCCGAACAGGGAGGGACAACGTCCTGACTTTC

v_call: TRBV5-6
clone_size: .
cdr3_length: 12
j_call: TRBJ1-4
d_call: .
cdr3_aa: CASSFEAGKLFF
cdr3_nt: TGTGCCAGCAGCTTCGAAGCGGGAAAACTGTTTTTT

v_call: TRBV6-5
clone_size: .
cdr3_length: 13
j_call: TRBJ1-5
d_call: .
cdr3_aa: CASSRLGGQPQHF
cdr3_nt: TGTGCCAGCAGTCGCTTGGGGGGACAGCCCCAGCATTTT

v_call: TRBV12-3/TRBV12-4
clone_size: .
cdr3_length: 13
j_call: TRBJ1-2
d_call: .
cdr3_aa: CASSVQQGSGYTF
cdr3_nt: TGTGCCAGCAGCGTTCAACAGGGATCGGGCTACACCTTC

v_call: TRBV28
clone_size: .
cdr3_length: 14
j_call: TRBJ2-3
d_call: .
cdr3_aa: CASRLTRARDTQYF
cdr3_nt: TGTGCCAGCAGATTAACAAGGGCTAGAGATACGCAGTATTTT

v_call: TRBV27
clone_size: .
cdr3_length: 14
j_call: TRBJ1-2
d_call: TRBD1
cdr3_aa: CASRNRGRPNGYTF
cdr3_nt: TGTGCCAGCAGGAACAGGGGGCGACCTAATGGCTACACCTTC

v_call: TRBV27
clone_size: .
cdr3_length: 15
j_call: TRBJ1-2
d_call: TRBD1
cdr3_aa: CASSRGTGLNYGYTF
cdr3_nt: TGTGCCAGCAGTCGAGGGACAGGGCTTAACTATGGCTACACCTTC

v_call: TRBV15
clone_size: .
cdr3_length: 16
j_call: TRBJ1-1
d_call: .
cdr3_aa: CATSGTPKPVNTEAFF
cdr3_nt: TGTGCCACCAGCGGGACGCCTAAACCTGTGAACACTGAAGCTTTCTTT